The T cell receptor (beta chain) under discussion was sequenced for a study of blood T cells in healthy people across ages. Using a J-beta primer mix together with a sample-barcoded 5' primer, a second PCR was run for roughly 6 to 12 cycles. Using its own MiXCR run on the 5' RACE reads, TCRdb lists one record per CDR3 protein. The data contain more than 650,000 distinct CDR3 sequences, approximately 21% of them singletons. The CDR3 sequence is 15 residues long. V lost 2 bases, J lost 2 bases, and 12 bases lay in between. Germline V gene data show CDR1 as SGHRS and CDR2 as YFSETQ. Per sample, no less than 5.5 micrograms of total RNA were extracted.

This TCR came from a man aged 65 to 79 in good health. Sequencing was done on a sample of blood. This chain links TRBV5-1 with TRBJ2-3; D uncertain. CDR3 loop: CASSFLGSTTDTQYF. Here the CDR3 DNA reads TGCGCCAGCAGCTTCTTGGGCAGCACCACAGATACGCAGTATTTT.